The text below deals with one T cell receptor (beta chain). This sample was included in a study of CD8 T cells in Susac syndrome. CD8+ and CD4+ T cells were negatively isolated; TEMRA cells were FACS-enriched. An input of roughly 0.5 to 1 ug of RNA was subjected to reverse transcription using random hexamers. TCRdb called the immunoSEQ multiplex PCR reads again in MiXCR, with one record for every CDR3 protein. The sample has approximately 260,000 distinct CDR3 sequences; less than 96% are singletons. Input material: CD4+ T cells from PBMCs. The TCR was taken from a human donor with Susac syndrome.

The DNA for the CDR3 is TGTGCCAGCAGTTTAGCGGTAGGCGGGAGAGCGGGCGAGCAGTACTTC. This gives the protein CASSLAVGGRAGEQYF. The genes are TRBV12-3 or TRBV12-4 and TRBJ2-7, with 7 bases fitting TRBD2. CDR3 length: 16 amino acids. J was trimmed by 6 bases and V by 0 bases; bases with no gene match: 11.